This TCR beta chain is from a study of beta chain features in type 1 diabetes. The sequenced template was cDNA made from the entire isolated RNA. Method: immunoSEQ multiplex PCR; TCRdb's copy keeps in-frame clones and lacks some. Of roughly 730,000 clones in the sample, 13% were seen once. Study-wide findings and caveats: Shorter TCRB CDR3s, moderately but significantly so, were found in Type 1 diabetes patients in all four CD4+ subsets.

The CDR3 has 11 amino acids. V lost 8 bases, J lost 6 bases, and 11 bases lay in between. CDR1 is MGHDK and CDR2 is SYGVNS in the germline V gene. A note on this clone: The target antigen is unknown.

CD45RO/CCR7/CD25/CD127/CD95/CD27 separated CD4+ naive, central memory, regulatory and stem cell-like memory cells by sorting. The chain links TRBV25-1 to TRBJ2-7; D not resolved. Sequenced material: naive CD4+ T cells from blood. This sequence was found in a man aged 18 to 30 with type 1 diabetes. The CDR3 DNA sequence: TGTGCCAGCGGCTCGTTTGGCGAGCAGTACTTC. Residues: CASGSFGEQYF.